This T cell receptor (beta chain) was obtained from a study of T-cell reconstitution after alpha-beta-depleted transplantation in children. Unique molecular identifiers were built into the TCRbeta library. TCRdb recomputed calls from the PCR reads with MiXCR, one row per CDR3 protein. The sample has roughly 500,000 distinct CDR3 sequences; 30% to 35% are singletons. This clonotype showed up just a few times. Germline CDR1 reads DFQATT; CDR2 reads SNEGSKA (reference sequence). The CDR3 consists of 16 residues. The junction had 14 bases not matched to a gene; V was cut back by 3 bases and J by 7 bases. The chain uses TRBV20-1 and TRBJ2-1, with 8 bases matching TRBD2. This receptor was identified in a human donor who donated a stem cell graft to a child with aplastic anemia. Sequencing used PBMCs from the stem cell graft donor, obtained from the stem cell graft. CDR3: CSARGQTSGDWNEQFF. CDR3 bases: TGCAGTGCTAGGGGACAAACTAGCGGCGACTGGAATGAGCAGTTCTTC.